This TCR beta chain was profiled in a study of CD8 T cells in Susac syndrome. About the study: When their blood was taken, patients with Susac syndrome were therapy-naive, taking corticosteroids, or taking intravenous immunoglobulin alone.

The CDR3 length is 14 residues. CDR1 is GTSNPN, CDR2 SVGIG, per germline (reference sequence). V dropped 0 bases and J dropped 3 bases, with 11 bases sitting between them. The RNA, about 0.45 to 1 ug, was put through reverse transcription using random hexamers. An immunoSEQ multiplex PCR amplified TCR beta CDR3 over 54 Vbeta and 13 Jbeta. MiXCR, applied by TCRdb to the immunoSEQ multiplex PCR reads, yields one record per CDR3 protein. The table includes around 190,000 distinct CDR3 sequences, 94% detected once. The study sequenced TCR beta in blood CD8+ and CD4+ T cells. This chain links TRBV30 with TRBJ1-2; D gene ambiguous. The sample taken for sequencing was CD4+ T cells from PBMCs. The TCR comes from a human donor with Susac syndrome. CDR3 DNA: TGTGCCTGGAGTGTATTGGTCAGTGACTATGGCTACACCTTC. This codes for CAWSVLVSDYGYTF.